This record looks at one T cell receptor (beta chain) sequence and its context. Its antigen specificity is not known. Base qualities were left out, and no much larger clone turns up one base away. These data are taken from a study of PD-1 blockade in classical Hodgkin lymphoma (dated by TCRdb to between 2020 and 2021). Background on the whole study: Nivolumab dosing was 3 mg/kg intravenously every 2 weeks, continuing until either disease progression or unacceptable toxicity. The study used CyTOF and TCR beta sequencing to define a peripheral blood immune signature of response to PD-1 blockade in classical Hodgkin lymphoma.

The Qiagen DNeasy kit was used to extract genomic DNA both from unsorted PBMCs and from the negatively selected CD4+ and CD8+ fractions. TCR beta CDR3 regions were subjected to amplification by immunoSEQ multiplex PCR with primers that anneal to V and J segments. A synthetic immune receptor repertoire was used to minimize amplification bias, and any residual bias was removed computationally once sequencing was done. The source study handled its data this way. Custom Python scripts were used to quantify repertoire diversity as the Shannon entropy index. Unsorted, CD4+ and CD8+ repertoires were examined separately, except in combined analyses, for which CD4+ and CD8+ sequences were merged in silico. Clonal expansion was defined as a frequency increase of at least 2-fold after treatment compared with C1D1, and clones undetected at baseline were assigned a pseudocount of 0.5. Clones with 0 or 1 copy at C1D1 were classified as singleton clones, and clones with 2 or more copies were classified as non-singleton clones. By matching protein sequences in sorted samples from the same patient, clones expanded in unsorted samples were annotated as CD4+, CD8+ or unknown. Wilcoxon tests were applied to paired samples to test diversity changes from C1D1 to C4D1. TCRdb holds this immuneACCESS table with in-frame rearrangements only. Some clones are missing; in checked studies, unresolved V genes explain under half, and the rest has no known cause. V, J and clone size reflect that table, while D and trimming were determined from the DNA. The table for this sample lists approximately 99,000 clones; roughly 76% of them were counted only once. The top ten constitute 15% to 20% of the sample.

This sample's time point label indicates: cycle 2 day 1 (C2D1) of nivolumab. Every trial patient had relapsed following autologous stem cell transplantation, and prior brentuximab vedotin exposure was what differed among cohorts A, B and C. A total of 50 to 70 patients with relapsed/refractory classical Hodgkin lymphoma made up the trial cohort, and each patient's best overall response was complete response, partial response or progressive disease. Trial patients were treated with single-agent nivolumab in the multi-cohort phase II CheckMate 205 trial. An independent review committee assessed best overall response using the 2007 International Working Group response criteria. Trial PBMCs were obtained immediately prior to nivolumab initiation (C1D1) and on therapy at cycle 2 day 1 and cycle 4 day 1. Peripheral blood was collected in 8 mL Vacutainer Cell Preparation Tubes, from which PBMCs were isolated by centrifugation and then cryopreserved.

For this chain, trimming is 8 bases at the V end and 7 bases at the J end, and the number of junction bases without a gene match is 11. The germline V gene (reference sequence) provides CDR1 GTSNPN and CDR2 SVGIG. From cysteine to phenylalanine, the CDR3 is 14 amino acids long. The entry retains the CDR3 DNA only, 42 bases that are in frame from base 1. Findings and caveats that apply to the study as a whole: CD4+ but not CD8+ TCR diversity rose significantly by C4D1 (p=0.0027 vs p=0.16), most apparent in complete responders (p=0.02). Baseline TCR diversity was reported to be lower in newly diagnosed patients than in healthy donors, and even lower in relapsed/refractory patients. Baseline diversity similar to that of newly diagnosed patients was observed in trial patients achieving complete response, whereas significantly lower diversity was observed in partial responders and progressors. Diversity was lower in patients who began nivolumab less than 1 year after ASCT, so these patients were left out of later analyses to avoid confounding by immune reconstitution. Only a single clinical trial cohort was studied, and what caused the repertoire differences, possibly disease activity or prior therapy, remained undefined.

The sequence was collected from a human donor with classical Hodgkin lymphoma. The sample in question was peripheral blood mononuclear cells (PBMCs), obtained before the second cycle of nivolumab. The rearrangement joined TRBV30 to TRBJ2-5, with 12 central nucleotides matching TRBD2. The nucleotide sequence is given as TGTGCCGCGACTAGCGGGAGTGGCCTAGGGACCCAGTACTTC. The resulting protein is CAATSGSGLGTQYF.